The next 10 T cell receptor beta chains were all read from a single sample in a study of cytomegalovirus exposure and HLA in healthy donors. With 60 Vbeta and 13 Jbeta primers, the PCR was carried out. TCRdb keeps only in-frame clones here, not all; method: immunoSEQ multiplex PCR. The profile shows roughly 120,000 clones, 69% of them singletons. The source material was PBMCs. These receptors originate from a woman aged 70-85 years in good health and CMV-seropositive.

The chain employs TRBV27 and TRBJ1-6; unclear D gene. Germline assignment: CDR1 MNHEY and CDR2 SMNVEV (reference sequence). The CDR3 spans 12 residues. V lost 5 bases, J lost 6 bases, and 5 bases lay in between. CDR3 nucleotides: TGTGCCAGCAGTACGGTTAATTCACCCCTCCACTTT. Encoded protein: CASSTVNSPLHF.

The chain combines TRBV5-1 with TRBJ2-5, with TRBD1 identical over 10 bases. The V gene's germline CDR1 is SGHRS and CDR2 YFSETQ. V lost 4 bases and J lost 2; bases outside the gene matches: 5. This CDR3 region has 15 residues. The CDR3 nucleotides are TGCGCCAGCAGCCCGGGACAGGGGCGACAAGAGACCCAGTACTTC. Protein product: CASSPGQGRQETQYF.

J is TRBJ1-3 and V is TRBV7-6, with 8 bases that match TRBD1. V lost 3 bases to trimming and J lost 4 bases; unmatched junction nucleotides: 8. Per germline, CDR1 SGHVS and CDR2 FNYEAQ. The CDR3 length is 16 residues. The CDR3 reads CASSFGATGAGNTIYF. The CDR3 nucleotides are TGTGCCAGCAGCTTTGGGGCGACAGGGGCAGGAAACACCATATATTTT.

The gene calls are TRBV5-6 and TRBJ2-2, with 16 bases that match TRBD2. The CDR3 loop spans 17 amino acids. CDR1 is SGHDT and CDR2 is YYEEEE in the germline V gene. The junction had 3 bases not matched to a gene; V was cut back by 4 bases and J by 3 bases. Here the CDR3 reads CASSLGLAGGYTGELFF. The CDR3 DNA reads as TGTGCCAGCAGCCTGGGACTAGCGGGGGGGTACACCGGGGAGCTGTTTTTT. Using reference TRBV5-6 and TRBJ2-2 for the parts outside the CDR3, the full variable domain is DAGVTQSPTHLIKTRGQQVTLRCSPKSGHDTVSWYQQALGQGPQFIFQYYEEEERQRGNFPDRFSGHQFPNYSSELNVNALLLGDSALYLCASSLGLAGGYTGELFFGEGSRLTVL.

The V and J genes are TRBV6-1 and TRBJ2-5, with 9 bases lining up with TRBD2. The CDR3 is 14 residues long. The V segment lost 8 bases and the J segment 4 bases; nucleotides outside the gene matches: 8. Per the germline V gene, CDR1 is MNHNS and CDR2 is SASEGT. The CDR3 nucleotides are TGTGCCAGCCGTCGCGGGGGGGCTCTAGAGACCCAGTACTTC. Translation: CASRRGGALETQYF.

The chain carries TRBV29-1 and TRBJ2-3, with 8 bases identical to TRBD1. With V trimmed by 5 bases and J by 4 bases, 11 bases remained unmatched. CDR3 size: 15 residues. Germline V gene lookup returns CDR1 SQVTM and CDR2 ANQGSEA. The CDR3 loop is CSVTLTPTGADTQYF. The CDR3 DNA follows: TGCAGCGTTACCCTCACCCCGACAGGGGCAGATACGCAGTATTTT.

The chain uses TRBV30 and TRBJ1-1, with D possibly matching TRBD1 (5 bases). The germline V and J ends were trimmed by 3 bases and 5 bases, with 19 bases remaining between them. The CDR3 extends over 15 amino acids. The germline V gene has CDR1 GTSNPN and CDR2 SVGIG (reference sequence). This CDR3 is CAWSGPIPGGTEAFF. For the CDR3, the DNA is TGTGCCTGGAGCGGTCCGATACCCGGGGGGACTGAAGCTTTCTTT.

This clone was observed a single time. The chain joins TRBV7-9 to TRBJ1-3; D unclear. This CDR3 comprises 15 residues. Germline CDR1 SEHNR, CDR2 FQNEAQ (reference sequence). The V and J ends lost 4 bases and 0 bases respectively, with 10 bases between them. The CDR3 spells CASSSITSSGNTIYF. The CDR3 DNA reads as TGTGCCAGCAGCTCAATCACGAGCTCTGGAAACACCATATATTTT. Based on the CDR3 plus reference TRBV7-9 and TRBJ1-3, the full variable domain is DTGVSQNPRHKITKRGQNVTFRCDPISEHNRLYWYRQTLGQGPEFLTYFQNEAQLEKSRLLSDRFSAERPKGSFSTLEIQRTEQGDSAMYLCASSSITSSGNTIYFGEGSWLTVV.

Note on this clone: A much bigger clone sits one base away, suggesting this may be a read error. The chain combines TRBV4-1 with TRBJ2-2; 9 bases map to TRBD1. The CDR3 is made up of 16 amino acids. The trim removed 4 bases at V and 8 bases at J, leaving 11 bases unmatched. Germline CDR1 MGHRA, CDR2 YSYEKL. The DNA for the CDR3 is TGCGCCAGCAGCCGAAGCGGGACAGGGTCAGAAGGGGAGCTGTTTTTT. Encoded protein: CASSRSGTGSEGELFF.

The chain recombines TRBV2 with TRBJ1-2; 9 bases fit TRBD1. This CDR3 region has 16 residues. The V gene's germline CDR1 is SNHLY and CDR2 FYNNEI. Trimming at V came to 9 bases and at J to 6 bases, leaving 17 bases not matched to a gene. The CDR3 DNA is TGTGCCAGTACCTTCAACTCCGGGACAGGGACGAATGGCTACACCTTC. Protein sequence: CASTFNSGTGTNGYTF.